Following are 19 T cell receptor beta chains from one sample sequenced in a study of shared clonotypes between healthy human individuals. CD8 cells regarded as naive lacked CD45RO, were positively chosen for CCR7, and omitted terminally differentiated effector memory CD45RA+ cells. Some clones are missing from TCRdb's copy, which holds only in-frame ones; the method was immunoSEQ multiplex PCR. The sample records around 620,000 clones, 90% to 95% being singletons. The sequencing input was naive CD8+ T cells sorted from blood. The origin of the receptors is a woman in her twenties or thirties in good health.

The rearrangement links TRBV29-1 to TRBJ1-3; no definite D call. This CDR3 region has 15 residues. Germline CDR1 and CDR2: SQVTM and ANQGSEA. The V end was cut by 0 bases, the J end by 2 bases, with 11 bases between. In nucleotides, the CDR3 is TGCAGCGTTGAAGATGCCAGTCAACCTGGAAACACCATATATTTT. It codes for CSVEDASQPGNTIYF.

The genes are TRBV9 and TRBJ1-5; D ambiguous. V was trimmed by 3 bases and J by 4 bases, leaving 8 bases between them. The length of the CDR3 is 13 residues. CDR1 is SGDLS and CDR2 is YYNGEE in the germline V gene. This CDR3 reads CASSEAENQPQHF. The CDR3 region has the DNA TGTGCCAGCAGCGAGGCGGAGAATCAGCCCCAGCATTTT.

The chain couples TRBV30 to TRBJ1-2; no firm D call. Trimming removed 5 bases at V and 10 bases at J, with 35 bases between. Germline V gives CDR1 GTSNPN, CDR2 SVGIG (reference sequence). This CDR3 comprises 18 residues. The CDR3 coding sequence is TGTGCCTGGCAATCACTCCTCGGCAGGCCAGAGTGGAACGACGTCTACACCTTC. Its protein product is CAWQSLLGRPEWNDVYTF.

The chain employs TRBV28 and TRBJ1-5; D gene uncertain. Trimming took 1 base from V and 6 from J, leaving 7 bases between them. Germline V gene sequence: CDR1 MDHEN, CDR2 SYDVKM. This CDR3 contains 13 residues. CDR3 residues: CASSLYQAQPQHF. As DNA, the CDR3 is TGTGCCAGCAGTTTATATCAGGCTCAGCCCCAGCATTTT.

This clone was seen just once. The J gene is TRBJ2-3, the V gene TRBV10-3; 10 nucleotides align to TRBD1. Per the germline V gene, CDR1 is ENHRY and CDR2 is SYGVKD. V shed 6 bases and J 1 base; nucleotides not matched to a gene: 1. This CDR3 has 14 residues. This CDR3 reads CAIRGTGGTDTQYF. CDR3 sequence (DNA): TGTGCCATCAGGGGGACAGGGGGCACAGATACGCAGTATTTT.

V usage is TRBV28 and J usage is TRBJ2-5; 10 bases are shared with TRBD2. The assigned J gene may be wrong: the sequence end matches TRBJ2-7 better. Germline V gene data show CDR1 as MDHEN and CDR2 as SYDVKM. This CDR3 is 14 amino acids long. The CDR3 sequence is CASTRAGGAYEQYF. DNA of the CDR3: TGTGCCAGCACTCGAGCGGGAGGGGCCTACGAGCAGTACTTC.

The gene calls are TRBV6-5 and TRBJ2-7; no reliable D call. The CDR3 length is 12 residues. The ends were cut back, 6 bases at V and 4 bases at J, with 10 bases in the middle. Germline CDR1 MNHEY, CDR2 SVGAGI. The CDR3 reads CASSDTQYEQYF. DNA for the CDR3: TGTGCCAGCAGCGACACTCAATACGAGCAGTACTTC.

The chain couples TRBV19 to TRBJ1-6; D call uncertain. Germline V lookup: CDR1 LNHDA, CDR2 SQIVND (reference sequence). Deletions cut 3 bases from V and 5 bases from J, with 8 bases between. The CDR3 is 14 amino acids. Here the CDR3 DNA reads TGTGCCAGTAGTATTCAGGTCCATAATTCACCCCTCCACTTT. This gives the protein CASSIQVHNSPLHF.

This rearrangement joins TRBV7-9 to TRBJ2-5, with D possibly being TRBD2 (5 bases). The CDR3 is made up of 12 amino acids. Trimming took 7 bases from V and 11 from J, leaving 17 bases between them. Per the germline V gene, CDR1 is SEHNR and CDR2 is FQNEAQ (reference sequence). CDR3: CASNGGLREQYF. Here the CDR3 DNA reads TGTGCCAGCAACGGCGGGCTGAGGGAGCAGTACTTC.

This clone was found once. The chain is built from TRBV15 and TRBJ2-7, with TRBD1 matching 8 bases. The CDR3 covers 14 residues. V shed 2 bases and J 5 bases; nucleotides not matched to a gene: 5. Germline V gene lookup returns CDR1 LNHNV and CDR2 YYDKDF (reference sequence). As DNA, the CDR3 is TGTGCCACCAGCAGATCAGGACAGGGAAACGAGCAGTACTTC. Its protein product is CATSRSGQGNEQYF.

This clone has more than one count but fewer than ten. V is TRBV4-1 and J is TRBJ1-1; D call uncertain. The germline V gene has CDR1 MGHRA and CDR2 YSYEKL. There are 13 residues in the CDR3. The germline V and J ends were trimmed by 4 bases and 2 bases, with 8 bases remaining between them. CDR3: CASSPTENTEAFF. CDR3 coding DNA: TGCGCCAGCAGCCCAACAGAAAACACTGAAGCTTTCTTT.

This sequence joins TRBV6-1 and TRBJ2-7; D remains ambiguous. Germline V gene sequence: CDR1 MNHNS, CDR2 SASEGT. This CDR3 contains 14 residues. V dropped 4 bases and J dropped 0 bases, with 10 bases sitting between them. The CDR3 region has the DNA TGTGCCAGCAGTGTTTCACCCAGCTCCTACGAGCAGTACTTC. As protein: CASSVSPSSYEQYF.

This clone has only one observation. The gene calls are TRBV27 and TRBJ2-7; 7 bases match TRBD1. With 5 bases clipped from V and 2 bases from J, the junction kept 3 bases outside the gene matches. The germline CDR1 and CDR2 sequences are MNHEY and SMNVEV (reference sequence). The CDR3 totals 13 residues. The CDR3, as DNA: TGTGCCAGCAGTAGACAGGGTACCTACGAGCAGTACTTC. Its translation is CASSRQGTYEQYF.

CDR3 sequence reads: CAISDGFGETQYF. The CDR3 DNA is TGTGCCATCAGTGACGGGTTCGGGGAGACCCAGTACTTC. The chain joins TRBV10-3 to TRBJ2-5; no clear D gene. Germline CDR1 ENHRY, CDR2 SYGVKD. The CDR3 totals 13 residues. V was pared by 3 bases and J by 5 bases, with 10 bases between.

The chain employs TRBV28 and TRBJ2-3; no reliable D call. V gave up 1 base and J gave up 5 bases, with 13 bases separating them. The CDR3 covers 15 residues. Germline V gene sequence: CDR1 MDHEN, CDR2 SYDVKM. Here the CDR3 reads CASSLLSIVVDTQYF. CDR3 DNA sequence: TGTGCCAGCAGTTTATTGTCTATTGTTGTAGATACGCAGTATTTT. The full variable domain, completed using reference TRBV28 and TRBJ2-3, is DVKVTQSSRYLVKRTGEKVFLECVQDMDHENMFWYRQDPGLGLRLIYFSYDVKMKEKGDIPEGYSVSREKKERFSLILESASTNQTSMYLCASSLLSIVVDTQYFGPGTRLTVL.

CDR3 protein: CASSVAAGGSETQYF. The CDR3 nucleotides are TGTGCCAGCAGCGTAGCGGCAGGGGGTTCGGAGACCCAGTACTTC. This sequence joins TRBV9 and TRBJ2-5; 7 bases match TRBD1. Germline V lookup: CDR1 SGDLS, CDR2 YYNGEE. The CDR3 consists of 15 residues. The V segment lost 0 bases and the J segment 5 bases; nucleotides outside the gene matches: 7. Full variable domain (outside the CDR3, taken from reference TRBV9 and TRBJ2-5): DSGVTQTPKHLITATGQRVTLRCSPRSGDLSVYWYQQSLDQGLQFLIQYYNGEERAKGNILERFSAQQFPDLHSELNLSSLELGDSALYFCASSVAAGGSETQYFGPGTRLLVL.

The gene calls are TRBV6-5 and TRBJ2-7; 8 bases fit TRBD2. CDR3 length: 14 residues. Germline V lookup: CDR1 MNHEY, CDR2 SVGAGI. The ends lost 8 bases at V and 5 bases at J; junction bases unmatched: 11. This chain's CDR3 is CASASGRRENEQYF. CDR3 coding DNA: TGTGCCAGCGCAAGCGGGAGAAGAGAGAACGAGCAGTACTTC.

The rearrangement joins TRBV27 to TRBJ2-1; D remains ambiguous. V lost 0 bases and J lost 7, with 10 bases in between. The CDR3 extends over 14 amino acids. CDR1 and CDR2 (germline): MNHEY, SMNVEV (reference sequence). The CDR3 DNA reads TGTGCCAGCAGTTTATCGGGCTTAGGGAATGAGCAGTTCTTC. It yields the protein CASSLSGLGNEQFF.

The V and J genes are TRBV18 and TRBJ2-2; D might be TRBD1 (6 bases). The length of the CDR3 is 19 residues. Germline V CDR1 and CDR2: KGHSH, LQKENI. V shed 2 bases and J shed 0 bases, with 19 bases lying between them. CDR3: CASSPNTGQSKTNTGELFF. The CDR3 region has the DNA TGTGCCAGCTCACCAAATACGGGACAAAGTAAAACGAACACCGGGGAGCTGTTTTTT.